This T cell receptor (beta chain) came from a study of blood T cell repertoires in COVID-19. Only in-frame clones appear in the TCRdb table, and some are missing; sequencing was by immunoSEQ multiplex PCR. This sample has 100,000 to 140,000 clones, with roughly nine tenths found just once. Germline V gene sequence: CDR1 MNHNY, CDR2 SVGAGI (reference sequence). V lost 0 bases to trimming and J lost 7 bases, with 10 bases between them. The CDR3 is 14 residues long. Sequencing was carried out using peripheral blood. V gene TRBV6-6 combines with J gene TRBJ2-1; D is ambiguous. The clonotype was recovered from a man aged 40-55 years with active or convalescent COVID-19. The CDR3 loop is CASSYSQTMNEQFF. In DNA form, the CDR3 reads TGTGCCAGCAGTTACTCACAGACGATGAATGAGCAGTTCTTC.